This T cell receptor (beta chain) was obtained from a study of T cell repertoires in cytomegalovirus infection. Study-level information: Indicated by public TCR beta signatures were CMV infection and matching HLA type.

Trimming cost V 3 bases and J 1 base, with 10 bases left between them. Germline assignment: CDR1 SGHNT and CDR2 YYREEE (reference sequence). CDR3 size: 14 residues. General observations from the study: Cumulative frequency of public TCR beta families picked out carriers of CMV plus the relevant HLA.

TCRdb analysed the reads with MiXCR anew, one entry per CDR3 protein. The sample carries fewer than 250,000 distinct CDR3 sequences, over 20% recorded once. This clonotype was counted only a few times. Its antigen is currently unknown. The chain employs TRBV5-4 and TRBJ1-1, with a possible D match to TRBD1 (6 bases). The sequenced sample consisted of CD8+ T cells from PBMCs. The receptor comes from a human donor in good health (CMV status not recorded). Some clones in this sample may be carry-over from other donors' samples. CDR3 nucleotide sequence: TGTGCCAGCAGCTGGGAACAGGGGAACACTGAAGCTTTCTTT. This gives the protein CASSWEQGNTEAFF.